Below, 30 T cell receptor beta chains from the same sample are listed, as sequenced in a study of blood T cell repertoires in COVID-19. The assay was immunoSEQ multiplex PCR, and TCRdb's table has in-frame clones only and misses some. Of around 320,000 clones in the sample, roughly 90% were seen once. The material sequenced was PBMCs or T cells enriched from blood (not recorded which). These receptors were collected from a young woman with acute COVID-19.

The chain uses TRBV18 and TRBJ2-3, with TRBD2 matching over 10 bases. Per germline, CDR1 KGHSH and CDR2 LQKENI. V shed 4 bases and J 1 base; nucleotides not matched to a gene: 8. This CDR3 spans 17 amino acids. The CDR3 DNA is TGTGCCAGCTCACTACTCCCTGGGACTAGCGGCACAGATACGCAGTATTTT. It encodes CASSLLPGTSGTDTQYF.

V usage is TRBV7-3 and J usage is TRBJ1-2; TRBD1 matches 8 bases. This CDR3 comprises 14 residues. Germline lookup yields CDR1 SGHTA and CDR2 FQGTGA. With 3 bases clipped from V and 2 bases from J, the junction kept 2 bases outside the gene matches. CDR3 DNA: TGTGCCAGCAGCTTGGACAGGGACAACTATGGCTACACCTTC. Translated, it gives CASSLDRDNYGYTF.

The rearrangement uses TRBV18 and TRBJ1-4; 8 bases are shared with TRBD1. V shed 3 bases and J 8 bases; nucleotides not matched to a gene: 8. The CDR3 is 15 amino acids. Germline loops: CDR1 KGHSH, CDR2 LQKENI. The CDR3 coding sequence is TGTGCCAGCTCACCGCGGACAGGGAACGGGGAAAAACTGTTTTTT. The encoded protein is CASSPRTGNGEKLFF.

This chain connects TRBV28 to TRBJ1-5, with 7 bases matching TRBD1. J gave up 3 bases and V 5 bases, and 7 bases lay outside the gene matches. Germline assignment: CDR1 MDHEN and CDR2 SYDVKM. This CDR3 is built from 15 residues. CDR3 protein: CASSRDREFNQPQHF. CDR3 sequence (DNA): TGTGCCAGCAGTCGGGACAGAGAGTTCAATCAGCCCCAGCATTTT.

The chain couples TRBV28 to TRBJ1-1; the match to TRBD1 covers 12 bases. Germline loops: CDR1 MDHEN, CDR2 SYDVKM. The CDR3 has 15 amino acids. Trimming took 4 bases from V and 7 from J; bases not matched to a gene: 7. The DNA of the CDR3 is TGTGCCAGCAGTTCGGGACAGGGGGCTAGGGATGAAGCTTTCTTT. Protein sequence: CASSSGQGARDEAFF.

The chain uses TRBV28 and TRBJ1-4; 12 positions match TRBD1. The CDR3 runs to 18 residues. CDR1 and CDR2 from the germline V gene are MDHEN and SYDVKM. J gave up 8 bases and V 1 base, and 11 bases lay outside the gene matches. For the CDR3, the DNA is TGTGCCAGCAGTTTATATGTAGGGACAGGGGGCGGCAGGGAAAAACTGTTTTTT. It yields the protein CASSLYVGTGGGREKLFF.

The table lists this clone with a count of one. The chain has TRBV28 and TRBJ1-2, with 8 bases fitting TRBD1. This CDR3 region has 12 residues. Losses at the gene ends were 5 bases for V and 7 bases for J; bases not matched to a gene: 3. The V gene's germline CDR1 is MDHEN and CDR2 SYDVKM. The DNA for the CDR3 is TGTGCCAGCAGTCAGGGGGCGCTTGGCTACACCTTC. Its protein is CASSQGALGYTF.

This chain uses TRBV7-6 with TRBJ2-7; maybe TRBD2 (5 bases). V lost 1 base to trimming and J lost 7 bases, with 5 bases between them. The germline CDR1 and CDR2 sequences are SGHVS and FNYEAQ. This CDR3 region has 11 residues. The CDR3 DNA is TGTGCCAGCAGCTTAGGGGAGGAGCAGTACTTC. Its protein is CASSLGEEQYF.

DNA of the CDR3: TGTGCCTGGACAGCCCAGGGGGTGAACACTGAAGCTTTCTTT. Encoded protein: CAWTAQGVNTEAFF. The V call is TRBV30, the J call TRBJ1-1, with 7 bases matching TRBD1. V shed 4 bases, J shed 0 bases, and the junction held 5 bases outside the gene matches. There are 14 residues in the CDR3. Germline loops: CDR1 GTSNPN, CDR2 SVGIG (reference sequence).

This chain uses TRBV5-1 with TRBJ2-7; D gene uncertain. The CDR3 contains 14 residues. With 0 bases removed from V and 0 bases from J, the gap between germline ends came to 7 bases. The germline gives CDR1 SGHRS, CDR2 YFSETQ. CDR3 DNA: TGCGCCAGCAGCTTGGTGTTGAGCTCCTACGAGCAGTACTTC. It is translated as CASSLVLSSYEQYF.

The chain recombines TRBV2 with TRBJ1-2; a weak D match, TRBD1 (6 bases). The germline V gene has CDR1 SNHLY and CDR2 FYNNEI. Trimming cost V 5 bases and J 7 bases, with 17 bases left between them. This CDR3 is built from 14 residues. The CDR3 coding sequence is TGTGCCAGCAGTCGCGAGGGGGAAGGTCGTGGCTACACCTTC. Its translation: CASSREGEGRGYTF.

The genes are TRBV19 and TRBJ1-2; D is perhaps TRBD1 (6 bases). V was shortened by 4 bases and J by 11 bases, with 26 bases between the two germline ends. CDR1 and CDR2 (germline): LNHDA, SQIVND (reference sequence). The CDR3 covers 16 residues. CDR3 nucleotide sequence: TGTGCCAGTAGTAGAGCCGGTCGCGGGCTCCTCCAGGGGTACACCTTC. Translating gives CASSRAGRGLLQGYTF.

The chain has TRBV5-1 and TRBJ2-3, with TRBD2 matching 12 bases. Germline CDR1 is SGHRS and CDR2 is YFSETQ. V gave up 0 bases and J gave up 8 bases; unmatched junction bases: 13. There are 18 residues in the CDR3. The CDR3 is CASSLGLAGGPEIRTQYF. In DNA form, the CDR3 reads TGCGCCAGCAGCTTGGGGCTAGCGGGAGGGCCGGAGATACGTACGCAGTATTTT.

The CDR3 nucleotides read TGTGCCAGCAGCGGGTGGGTTAGGGGGTTCCAGCCCCAGCATTTT. Translation: CASSGWVRGFQPQHF. The chain couples TRBV6-5 to TRBJ1-5; perhaps TRBD1 as D (6 bases). The CDR3 runs 15 residues. Trimming took off 6 bases at V and 7 bases at J, with 19 bases between the two ends. The germline V gene encodes CDR1 MNHEY and CDR2 SVGAGI.

The rearrangement uses TRBV19 and TRBJ1-1; a weak D match, TRBD1 (5 bases). The V end lost 6 bases, the J end lost 7 bases, and 12 bases lay between the germline ends. CDR1 and CDR2 from the germline V gene are LNHDA and SQIVND (reference sequence). There are 12 residues in the CDR3. CDR3 bases: TGTGCCAGTAGGCGGGGGGAGTTTGAAGCTTTCTTT. Protein: CASRRGEFEAFF. The variable domain in full, completed from reference TRBV19 and TRBJ1-1, reads DGGITQSPKYLFRKEGQNVTLSCEQNLNHDAMYWYRQDPGQGLRLIYYSQIVNDFQKGDIAEGYSVSREKKESFPLTVTSAQKNPTAFYLCASRRGEFEAFFGQGTRLTVV.

This chain links TRBV6-5 with TRBJ2-3; TRBD2 matches at 10 bases. V trimming: 5 bases; J trimming: 3 bases; junction bases outside the gene matches: 5. Looked up from germline, CDR1 is MNHEY and CDR2 is SVGAGI. The CDR3 consists of 15 residues. This CDR3 is CASSNPGLATDTQYF. Here the CDR3 DNA reads TGTGCCAGCAGTAACCCGGGACTAGCGACAGATACGCAGTATTTT.

V gene TRBV5-1 combines with J gene TRBJ2-7, with TRBD1 as a possible D gene (6 bases). Trimming left V 3 bases short and J 5 bases short, with 6 bases between. This CDR3 has 11 amino acids. Per the germline V gene, CDR1 is SGHRS and CDR2 is YFSETQ. CDR3 in DNA: TGCGCCAGCAGCTGGGACAACGAGCAGTACTTC. Amino acid sequence: CASSWDNEQYF.

In its sample, this clone was seen once. The chain links TRBV12-3 or TRBV12-4 to TRBJ2-1; maybe TRBD2 (5 bases). The CDR3 covers 11 residues. V was cut by 5 bases and J by 11 bases, with 10 bases left in between. As DNA, the CDR3 is TGTGCCAGCAGTATCGGGGTAAAGCAGTTCTTC. This translates into CASSIGVKQFF.

The gene calls are TRBV6-5 and TRBJ1-1; D unresolved. From germline, CDR1 is MNHEY and CDR2 SVGAGI. Trimming removed 0 bases from V and 1 base from J, with 9 bases in between. This CDR3 has 15 amino acids. Here the CDR3 DNA reads TGTGCCAGCAGTTACTCGGGAGTGGCGAACACTGAAGCTTTCTTT. This translates into CASSYSGVANTEAFF.

The J gene is TRBJ1-2, the V gene TRBV18; D unresolved. Germline CDR1 is KGHSH and CDR2 is LQKENI. Deletions cut 2 bases from V and 2 bases from J, with 9 bases between. The CDR3 length is 14 residues. In DNA, the CDR3 is TGTGCCAGCTCACCATATTCCGGGAACTATGGCTACACCTTC. Encoded protein: CASSPYSGNYGYTF.

J is TRBJ2-5 and V is TRBV27; 8 positions match TRBD1. Germline loops: CDR1 MNHEY, CDR2 SMNVEV (reference sequence). V lost 6 bases to trimming and J lost 2 bases; unmatched junction nucleotides: 5. The CDR3 is 14 amino acids. The CDR3 loop reads CASSIHRGQETQYF. Here the CDR3 DNA reads TGTGCCAGCAGCATCCACAGGGGGCAAGAGACCCAGTACTTC.

The gene calls are TRBV12-3 or TRBV12-4 and TRBJ1-2; 11 bases are shared with TRBD1. Trimming took 6 bases from V and 6 from J; bases not matched to a gene: 3. The CDR3 has 13 residues. In nucleotides, the CDR3 is TGTGCCAGCAGCTGGACAGGGGGCGATGGCTACACCTTC. It codes for CASSWTGGDGYTF.

This clone was detected only once. The chain carries TRBV24-1 and TRBJ2-3, with TRBD2 matching 7 bases. Per the germline V gene, CDR1 is KGHDR and CDR2 is SFDVKD. The CDR3 contains 14 residues. V lost 8 bases, J lost 2 bases, and 6 bases stayed unmatched. For the CDR3, the DNA is TGTGCCACCAACAGCGGGGCTGACACAGATACGCAGTATTTT. Encoded protein: CATNSGADTDTQYF.

The rearrangement links TRBV6-5 to TRBJ2-5; 7 bases align to TRBD2. CDR3 length equals 14 residues. Looked up from germline, CDR1 is MNHEY and CDR2 is SVGAGI. Trimming removed 6 bases from V and 4 bases from J; junction bases left unmatched: 8. The CDR3 reads CASSQLASGETQYF. The CDR3 bases are TGTGCCAGCAGCCAATTGGCTAGCGGAGAGACCCAGTACTTC.

The chain combines TRBV11-3 with TRBJ2-2, with TRBD2 matching over 11 bases. Germline CDR1 and CDR2: SGHNT and YENEEA. J lost 3 bases, V lost 0 bases, and 6 bases had no gene match. The CDR3 covers 18 residues. The CDR3 here is CASSLESGTSGDTGELFF. DNA for the CDR3: TGTGCCAGCAGCTTAGAATCGGGGACTAGCGGAGACACCGGGGAGCTGTTTTTT.

This chain joins TRBV7-2 and TRBJ1-5; 7 bases are shared with TRBD1. Germline lookup yields CDR1 SGHTA and CDR2 FQGNSA. The CDR3 contains 15 residues. Unmatched junction bases numbered 1, after V lost 2 bases and J lost 0 bases. The CDR3 sequence is CASSLQGDSNQPQHF. The CDR3, as DNA: TGTGCCAGCAGCTTACAGGGGGATAGCAATCAGCCCCAGCATTTT.

This clone has a single count. The genes are TRBV13 and TRBJ1-2; D call uncertain. CDR3 length equals 12 residues. Looked up from germline, CDR1 is PRHDT and CDR2 is FYEKMQ (reference sequence). Trimming took off 5 bases at V and 4 bases at J, with 8 bases between the two ends. CDR3 in amino acids: CASSAGRYGYTF. CDR3 sequence (DNA): TGTGCCAGCAGCGCGGGCCGCTATGGCTACACCTTC.

V and J are TRBV28 and TRBJ2-7; 11 nucleotides align to TRBD2. V lost 3 bases, J lost 5 bases, and 6 bases stayed unmatched. CDR3 length: 15 residues. Per the germline V gene, CDR1 is MDHEN and CDR2 is SYDVKM. This CDR3 reads CASSFRTSGPNEQYF. DNA for the CDR3: TGTGCCAGCAGTTTTAGGACTAGCGGGCCTAACGAGCAGTACTTC.

The chain has TRBV28 and TRBJ1-1, with 11 bases aligning to TRBD1. CDR1 is MDHEN, CDR2 SYDVKM, per germline. The CDR3 extends over 17 amino acids. With 6 bases clipped from V and 3 bases from J, the junction kept 12 bases outside the gene matches. The CDR3 DNA reads TGTGCCAGCAGCCCGCGGACAGGGGGCAAAGGAGACACTGAAGCTTTCTTT. Translation gives CASSPRTGGKGDTEAFF.

V is TRBV7-9 and J is TRBJ1-3; D is possibly TRBD1 (5 bases). The CDR3 totals 14 residues. Trimming removed 7 bases at V and 0 bases at J, with 10 bases between. Looked up from germline, CDR1 is SEHNR and CDR2 is FQNEAQ (reference sequence). The CDR3 bases are TGTGCCAGCAACAGGCTTAGCTCTGGAAACACCATATATTTT. This encodes CASNRLSSGNTIYF.